The 29 T cell receptor beta chains presented below share a single source sample, sequenced in a study of cytomegalovirus exposure and HLA in healthy donors. With 60 Vbeta and 13 Jbeta primers, the PCR was carried out. Clones were read by immunoSEQ multiplex PCR, and TCRdb kept only the in-frame ones, dropping some. The sample holds under 200,000 clones, approximately 70% seen once. Sequencing used PBMCs. Receptors were obtained from a woman in her 30s in good health and CMV-seronegative.

A remark on this clone: The sample has other DNA sequences that encode this CDR3 too. This chain joins TRBV18 and TRBJ2-3; D unresolved. The germline CDR1 and CDR2 sequences are KGHSH and LQKENI. The germline V and J ends were trimmed by 0 bases and 1 base, with 2 bases remaining between them. The CDR3 extends over 13 amino acids. The CDR3 reads CASSPPGTDTQYF. The CDR3 DNA sequence: TGTGCCAGCTCACCACCCGGCACAGATACGCAGTATTTT.

This clone occurred a few times. The chain links TRBV6-1 to TRBJ2-7; 15 positions agree with TRBD2. Germline V gene lookup returns CDR1 MNHNS and CDR2 SASEGT. CDR3 length equals 14 residues. J was trimmed by 3 bases and V by 6 bases; bases with no gene match: 0. CDR3 sequence: CASRGLAGGYEQYF. CDR3 DNA: TGTGCCAGCAGGGGACTAGCGGGAGGCTACGAGCAGTACTTC.

The rearrangement joins TRBV7-2 to TRBJ2-7, with 11 positions matching TRBD2. J lost 6 bases, V lost 4 bases, and 8 bases had no gene match. The CDR3 spans 15 residues. The germline CDR1 and CDR2 sequences are SGHTA and FQGNSA. CDR3 DNA sequence: TGTGCCAGCAGCTCAGGCGGGACTAGCGGTTCCGAGCAGTACTTC. Its protein product is CASSSGGTSGSEQYF. The variable domain in full, with the rest retrieved from reference TRBV7-2 and TRBJ2-7, is GAGVSQSPSNKVTEKGKDVELRCDPISGHTALYWYRQSLGQGLEFLIYFQGNSAPDKSGLPSDRFSAERTGGSVSTLTIQRTQQEDSAVYLCASSSGGTSGSEQYFGPGTRLTVT.

The chain couples TRBV4-1 to TRBJ1-5; D unresolved. Trimming stripped 0 bases from V and 4 bases from J, with 13 bases between. CDR1 MGHRA and CDR2 YSYEKL come from the germline V gene. The CDR3 length is 16 residues. CDR3 sequence: CASSQDQPGLNQPQHF. CDR3 nucleotides: TGCGCCAGCAGCCAAGATCAACCCGGGTTGAATCAGCCCCAGCATTTT.

The rearrangement joins TRBV6-6 to TRBJ2-7, with D tentatively TRBD1 (5 bases). Germline V CDR1 and CDR2: MNHNY, SVGAGI (reference sequence). The V end lost 5 bases, the J end lost 4 bases, and 15 bases lay between the germline ends. The CDR3 extends over 14 amino acids. The CDR3 nucleotides read TGTGCCAGCAGTCCCGGACAAGCCCCTTACGAGCAGTACTTC. Translating gives CASSPGQAPYEQYF.

This clone was observed a few times. The chain employs TRBV29-1 and TRBJ1-1, with D possibly matching TRBD1 (5 bases). Germline V lookup: CDR1 SQVTM, CDR2 ANQGSEA. V dropped 4 bases and J dropped 0 bases, with 15 bases sitting between them. The CDR3 has 15 amino acids. The CDR3 sequence is CSVGGGEIMNTEAFF. The CDR3 coding sequence is TGCAGCGTTGGGGGGGGTGAAATCATGAACACTGAAGCTTTCTTT. The full variable domain, completed using reference TRBV29-1 and TRBJ1-1, is SAVISQKPSRDICQRGTSLTIQCQVDSQVTMMFWYRQQPGQSLTLIATANQGSEATYESGFVIDKFPISRPNLTFSTLTVSNMSPEDSSIYLCSVGGGEIMNTEAFFGQGTRLTVV.

This sequence joins TRBV6-4 and TRBJ2-2; 8 bases are a match to TRBD2. The CDR3 spans 16 residues. V trimming: 7 bases; J trimming: 6 bases; junction bases outside the gene matches: 13. From germline, CDR1 is MRHNA and CDR2 SNTAGT. The chain's CDR3 is CASTATGTSGAGELFF. In nucleotides, the CDR3 is TGTGCCAGCACCGCAACCGGGACTAGTGGGGCCGGGGAGCTGTTTTTT.

The CDR3 is CASSFLAGGELFF. The DNA for the CDR3 is TGTGCCAGCAGCTTCCTAGCGGGCGGGGAGCTGTTTTTT. This sequence joins TRBV11-3 and TRBJ2-2, with 8 bases lining up with TRBD2. Germline V gene data show CDR1 as SGHNT and CDR2 as YENEEA. The CDR3 spans 13 residues. The V segment lost 3 bases and the J segment 7 bases; nucleotides outside the gene matches: 1.

V gene TRBV2 combines with J gene TRBJ2-1, with TRBD2 identical over 11 bases. J was trimmed by 4 bases and V by 10 bases; bases with no gene match: 15. The CDR3 extends over 17 amino acids. Per the germline V gene, CDR1 is SNHLY and CDR2 is FYNNEI. For the CDR3, the DNA is TGTGCCACCAGGCCTAGCGGGGGGCTCGTGGGGTACAATGAGCAGTTCTTC. As protein: CATRPSGGLVGYNEQFF.

V gene TRBV7-9 combines with J gene TRBJ1-2, with 7 bases that match TRBD1. This CDR3 contains 17 residues. Germline V gene data show CDR1 as SEHNR and CDR2 as FQNEAQ (reference sequence). After removal of 5 bases from V and 6 bases from J, the junction contained 18 bases not matched to a gene. DNA of the CDR3: TGTGCCAGCAGCCATGGGACAGAGCACCGCCGGCGGGATGGCTACACCTTC. It encodes CASSHGTEHRRRDGYTF.

This clone showed up just a few times. The gene calls are TRBV5-1 and TRBJ2-1; tentatively, D is TRBD1 (5 bases). Germline CDR1 and CDR2: SGHRS and YFSETQ. The length of the CDR3 is 16 residues. V shed 2 bases and J shed 1 base, with 13 bases lying between them. The CDR3 region has the DNA TGCGCCAGCAGCTTCCTAGGGGCGAGGTCCTACAATGAGCAGTTCTTC. Translation gives CASSFLGARSYNEQFF.

This chain links TRBV7-3 with TRBJ2-1, with D perhaps TRBD2 (6 bases). Germline V gene lookup returns CDR1 SGHTA and CDR2 FQGTGA. The CDR3 spans 16 residues. Deletions cut 4 bases from V and 2 bases from J, with 15 bases between. Here the CDR3 reads CASSSTGTAAYNEQFF. The DNA of the CDR3 is TGTGCCAGCAGCTCCACCGGGACTGCGGCCTACAATGAGCAGTTCTTC.

The sample holds one count of this clone. This chain connects TRBV5-1 to TRBJ2-5; TRBD2 is a possible D gene (5 bases). V was pared by 4 bases and J by 5 bases, with 18 bases between. CDR3 size: 15 residues. Germline assignment: CDR1 SGHRS and CDR2 YFSETQ. CDR3 amino acids: CASSRTGSRGETQYF. CDR3 coding DNA: TGCGCCAGCAGCCGAACGGGGTCAAGAGGGGAGACCCAGTACTTC. Drawing the rest from reference TRBV5-1 and TRBJ2-5, the complete variable domain is KAGVTQTPRYLIKTRGQQVTLSCSPISGHRSVSWYQQTPGQGLQFLFEYFSETQRNKGNFPGRFSGRQFSNSRSEMNVSTLELGDSALYLCASSRTGSRGETQYFGPGTRLLVL.

This clone came up a few times. The CDR3 loop reads CASSFGQGVETQYF. CDR3 coding DNA: TGTGCCAGCAGCTTTGGACAGGGTGTGGAGACCCAGTACTTC. This sequence joins TRBV5-4 and TRBJ2-5; 8 bases fit TRBD1. Germline CDR1 is SGHNT and CDR2 is YYREEE (reference sequence). Trimming at V came to 2 bases and at J to 5 bases, leaving 5 bases not matched to a gene. The length of the CDR3 is 14 residues. Variable domain in full (rest from reference TRBV5-4 and TRBJ2-5): ETGVTQSPTHLIKTRGQQVTLRCSSQSGHNTVSWYQQALGQGPQFIFQYYREEENGRGNFPPRFSGLQFPNYSSELNVNALELDDSALYLCASSFGQGVETQYFGPGTRLLVL.

The chain recombines TRBV5-1 with TRBJ2-2; TRBD2 matches at 11 bases. V lost 4 bases and J lost 4; bases outside the gene matches: 9. Germline CDR1 SGHRS, CDR2 YFSETQ. This CDR3 is 17 amino acids long. CDR3 sequence: CASSRLAGSRSTGELFF. DNA for the CDR3: TGCGCCAGCAGCCGACTAGCGGGGTCAAGAAGCACCGGGGAGCTGTTTTTT. Drawing the rest from reference TRBV5-1 and TRBJ2-2, the complete variable domain is KAGVTQTPRYLIKTRGQQVTLSCSPISGHRSVSWYQQTPGQGLQFLFEYFSETQRNKGNFPGRFSGRQFSNSRSEMNVSTLELGDSALYLCASSRLAGSRSTGELFFGEGSRLTVL.

This clone showed up just a few times. The chain joins TRBV29-1 to TRBJ1-2; 8 bases match TRBD1. The CDR3 length is 15 residues. The V gene's germline CDR1 is SQVTM and CDR2 ANQGSEA. Trimming took 4 bases from V and 2 from J; bases not matched to a gene: 9. This CDR3 reads CSVGGGRTGNYGYTF. For the CDR3, the DNA is TGCAGCGTTGGGGGAGGGCGGACAGGGAACTATGGCTACACCTTC. Based on the CDR3 plus reference TRBV29-1 and TRBJ1-2, the full variable domain is SAVISQKPSRDICQRGTSLTIQCQVDSQVTMMFWYRQQPGQSLTLIATANQGSEATYESGFVIDKFPISRPNLTFSTLTVSNMSPEDSSIYLCSVGGGRTGNYGYTFGSGTRLTVV.

The chain employs TRBV7-3 and TRBJ2-2; 7 nucleotides align to TRBD2. Germline CDR1 reads SGHTA; CDR2 reads FQGTGA. J was trimmed by 6 bases and V by 2 bases; bases with no gene match: 15. The CDR3 is made up of 18 amino acids. The CDR3 is CASSLRSSGMVNAGELFF. The DNA for the CDR3 is TGTGCCAGCAGCTTACGTTCGAGCGGGATGGTTAACGCCGGGGAGCTGTTTTTT.

CDR3 bases: TGTGCCAGCAGCCATGCGCAGACAGGGCATAGTCCCTACAATGAGCAGTTCTTC. It codes for CASSHAQTGHSPYNEQFF. V usage is TRBV5-8 and J usage is TRBJ2-1, with TRBD1 matching over 7 bases. Germline-derived CDR1 and CDR2 are SGHTS and YDEGEE. V lost 4 bases to trimming and J lost 2 bases; unmatched junction nucleotides: 15. The CDR3 is 18 residues long.

The J gene is TRBJ1-4, the V gene TRBV15; no definite D call. The V gene's germline CDR1 is LNHNV and CDR2 YYDKDF (reference sequence). The CDR3 runs 13 residues. Deletions cut 0 bases from V and 8 bases from J, with 7 bases between. The CDR3 region is CATSRDQYEKLFF. DNA for the CDR3: TGTGCCACCAGCAGAGATCAGTACGAAAAACTGTTTTTT.

This chain uses TRBV14 with TRBJ2-7; 7 bases align to TRBD2. Trimming cost V 4 bases and J 3 bases; bases outside gene matches: 9. The CDR3 totals 15 residues. Germline-derived CDR1 and CDR2 are SGHDN and FVKESK. The CDR3 loop reads CASSRFLADNYEQYF. In nucleotides, the CDR3 is TGTGCCAGCAGCCGGTTTCTAGCGGATAACTACGAGCAGTACTTC. Full variable domain (missing parts from reference TRBV14 and TRBJ2-7): EAGVTQFPSHSVIEKGQTVTLRCDPISGHDNLYWYRRVMGKEIKFLLHFVKESKQDESGMPNNRFLAERTGGTYSTLKVQPAELEDSGVYFCASSRFLADNYEQYFGPGTRLTVT.

V usage is TRBV6-6 and J usage is TRBJ2-4; D is perhaps TRBD1 (6 bases). This CDR3 spans 14 amino acids. Germline V CDR1 and CDR2: MNHNY, SVGAGI (reference sequence). Deletions cut 2 bases from V and 9 bases from J, with 14 bases between. The chain's CDR3 is CASSYEGRGSIQYF. The CDR3 DNA sequence: TGTGCCAGCAGTTACGAAGGCAGGGGATCCATTCAGTACTTC.

The chain is built from TRBV27 and TRBJ2-1, with D tentatively TRBD1 (6 bases). CDR3 length: 15 amino acids. Germline V lookup: CDR1 MNHEY, CDR2 SMNVEV (reference sequence). V lost 5 bases and J 4 bases, leaving 15 bases between the germline ends. The CDR3 coding sequence is TGTGCCAGCAGTCCCAATGTAGGGGGTTACAATGAGCAGTTCTTC. It yields the protein CASSPNVGGYNEQFF.

V and J are TRBV30 and TRBJ2-6; D perhaps matches TRBD1 (5 bases). The V and J ends lost 0 bases and 2 bases respectively, with 17 bases between them. The germline V gene encodes CDR1 GTSNPN and CDR2 SVGIG (reference sequence). The CDR3 has 18 residues. The CDR3 spells CAWSVKYGHATGANVLTF. The CDR3 DNA sequence: TGTGCCTGGAGTGTAAAGTATGGACATGCGACTGGGGCCAACGTCCTGACTTTC. The variable domain in full, completed from reference TRBV30 and TRBJ2-6, reads SQTIHQWPATLVQPVGSPLSLECTVEGTSNPNLYWYRQAAGRGLQLLFYSVGIGQISSEVPQNLSASRPQDRQFILSSKKLLLSDSGFYLCAWSVKYGHATGANVLTFGAGSRLTVL.

The chain uses TRBV5-1 and TRBJ1-1; unclear D gene. The CDR3 runs 14 residues. The ends were cut back, 4 bases at V and 0 bases at J, with 10 bases in the middle. Per germline, CDR1 SGHRS and CDR2 YFSETQ. This CDR3 is CASSRGLMNTEAFF. The CDR3, as DNA: TGCGCCAGCAGCAGAGGACTGATGAACACTGAAGCTTTCTTT.

This clone was found a few times. The chain is built from TRBV5-1 and TRBJ2-7; 7 nucleotides align to TRBD1. CDR1 is SGHRS, CDR2 YFSETQ, per germline. Germline trimming cut 0 bases from V and 0 bases from J; bases unmatched to any gene: 3. The CDR3 has 15 amino acids. CDR3: CASSLVDRSSYEQYF. CDR3 sequence (DNA): TGCGCCAGCAGCTTGGTGGACAGGAGCTCCTACGAGCAGTACTTC.

The V and J genes are TRBV5-6 and TRBJ2-5; the match to TRBD2 covers 16 bases. Germline V gives CDR1 SGHDT, CDR2 YYEEEE. V shed 2 bases and J 5 bases; nucleotides not matched to a gene: 6. The CDR3 has 17 amino acids. CDR3 DNA: TGTGCCAGCAGCTTAGCCGGGACTAGCGGGGGGGCGGAGACCCAGTACTTC. It yields the protein CASSLAGTSGGAETQYF.

This clone was counted once. This chain links TRBV18 with TRBJ2-7; TRBD2 matches at 13 bases. The V and J ends lost 2 bases and 3 bases, in that order; junction bases with no gene match: 7. Germline loops: CDR1 KGHSH, CDR2 LQKENI. The CDR3 is 17 residues long. CDR3 coding DNA: TGTGCCAGCTCACCAGCGACTAGCGGGGGGTTAGACTACGAGCAGTACTTC. This codes for CASSPATSGGLDYEQYF. The whole variable domain, remainder taken from reference TRBV18 and TRBJ2-7, is NAGVMQNPRHLVRRRGQEARLRCSPMKGHSHVYWYRQLPEEGLKFMVYLQKENIIDESGMPKERFSAEFPKEGPSILRIQQVVRGDSAAYFCASSPATSGGLDYEQYFGPGTRLTVT.

The chain links TRBV6-5 to TRBJ1-1; weak D call: TRBD1 (5 bases). This CDR3 is built from 15 residues. V lost 1 base and J lost 4, with 13 bases in between. Germline values: CDR1 MNHEY, CDR2 SVGAGI. CDR3 region: CASSYYPGGGTEAFF. The CDR3, as DNA: TGTGCCAGCAGTTACTACCCGGGGGGGGGCACTGAAGCTTTCTTT.

The chain uses TRBV18 and TRBJ2-7; D may be TRBD2 (5 bases). V gave up 3 bases and J gave up 3 bases, with 12 bases separating them. Looked up from germline, CDR1 is KGHSH and CDR2 is LQKENI. The CDR3 is 14 residues long. The CDR3 is CASSPESGLYEQYF. In DNA form, the CDR3 reads TGTGCCAGCTCACCTGAGAGTGGACTCTACGAGCAGTACTTC. Complete variable domain (other parts from reference TRBV18 and TRBJ2-7): NAGVMQNPRHLVRRRGQEARLRCSPMKGHSHVYWYRQLPEEGLKFMVYLQKENIIDESGMPKERFSAEFPKEGPSILRIQQVVRGDSAAYFCASSPESGLYEQYFGPGTRLTVT.